The T cell receptor (beta chain) under discussion was sequenced for a study of blood T cells in healthy people across ages. V lost 4 bases and J lost 7; bases outside the gene matches: 12. The V gene's germline CDR1 is MDHEN and CDR2 SYDVKM. This CDR3 has 15 amino acids. Caucasian, healthy and from Russia, the donors were aged between 6 and 90. A J-beta primer mix and a sample-barcoded 5' primer were used in a second PCR of roughly 6 to 11 cycles. TCRdb reprocessed the 5' RACE reads via MiXCR and lists one record per CDR3 protein. Of around 500,000 distinct CDR3 sequences in the sample, around 50% were seen once. General observations from the study: Changes in expanded clonotypes were possibly confounded, as the CMV status of donors was unknown. Diversity of TCR beta per million T cells declined in a roughly linear way with age.

Many counts were recorded for this clonotype. Its cognate antigen is unknown. The clonotype comes from a man older than 75 in good health. The chain employs TRBV28 and TRBJ2-7; 8 nucleotides align to TRBD2. The sequencing input was blood. The CDR3 nucleotides read TGTGCCAGCAGTTATACGGGAGGGCCTGTGGGTGAGCAGTACTTC. Protein product: CASSYTGGPVGEQYF.